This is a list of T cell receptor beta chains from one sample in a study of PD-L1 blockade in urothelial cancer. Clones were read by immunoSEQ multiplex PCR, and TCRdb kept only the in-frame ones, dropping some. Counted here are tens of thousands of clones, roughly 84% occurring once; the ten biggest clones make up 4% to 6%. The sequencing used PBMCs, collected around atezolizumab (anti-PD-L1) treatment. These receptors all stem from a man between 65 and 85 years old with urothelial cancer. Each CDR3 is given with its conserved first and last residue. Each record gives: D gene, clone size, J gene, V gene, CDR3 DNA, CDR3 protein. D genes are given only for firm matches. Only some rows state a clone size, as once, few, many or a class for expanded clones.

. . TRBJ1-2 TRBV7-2 TGTGCCAGCAGCCTGGCCCGAACATCCAGCTATGGCTACACCTTC CASSLARTSSYGYTF
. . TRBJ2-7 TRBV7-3 TGTGCCAGCAGCTTCGGAACAGGGCCCACCTACGAGCAGTACTTC CASSFGTGPTYEQYF
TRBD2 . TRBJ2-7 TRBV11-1 TGTGCCAGCAGCTTGGCTCAGGGACTAGCGGGTTACGAGCAGTACTTC CASSLAQGLAGYEQYF
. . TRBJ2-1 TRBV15 TGTGCCACCACCTTAAACAGGTGGAACAATGAGCAGTTCTTC CATTLNRWNNEQFF
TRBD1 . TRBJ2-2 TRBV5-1 TGCGCCAGCAGCCTAATGGGACAGGGGGCTGCCGGGGAGCTGTTTTTT CASSLMGQGAAGELFF
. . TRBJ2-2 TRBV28 TGTGCCAGCAGCCCCTCGAGTAGCGGATCACCTTGGCTGTTTTTT CASSPSSSGSPWLFF
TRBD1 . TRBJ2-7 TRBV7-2 TGTGCCAGCAGCTACCGGGACAGCCTTTCCTACGAGCAGTACTTC CASSYRDSLSYEQYF
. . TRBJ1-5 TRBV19 TGTGCCAGTATAGTGGGAGGTCAGCCCCAGCATTTT CASIVGGQPQHF
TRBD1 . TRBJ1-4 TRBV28 TGTGCCAGCAGTTTTGGCGGGACAGATAATGAAAAACTGTTTTTT CASSFGGTDNEKLFF
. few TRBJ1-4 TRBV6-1 TGTGCCAGCATTTGGGACAAAAGTAGGGAAAAACTGTTTTTT CASIWDKSREKLFF
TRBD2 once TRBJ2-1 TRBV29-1 TGCAGCGTGCTAGCGGCCTCCTACAATGAGCAGTTCTTC CSVLAASYNEQFF
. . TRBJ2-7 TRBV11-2 TGTGCCAGCAGCCCCATTCGTAGCTACGAGCAGTACTTC CASSPIRSYEQYF
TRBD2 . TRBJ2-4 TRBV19 TGTGCCAGTAGCCATACTAGCGGGAGGGACATTCAGTACTTC CASSHTSGRDIQYF
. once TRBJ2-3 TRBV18 TGTGCCAGCTCACCCCTTCCGGTAGCGAAAGGAGGGACAGATACGCAGTATTTT CASSPLPVAKGGTDTQYF
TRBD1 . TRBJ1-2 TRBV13 TGTGCCAGCAGCTTCTATCGGGGGACAGGGCCCGACTATGGCTACACCTTC CASSFYRGTGPDYGYTF
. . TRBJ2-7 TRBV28 TGTGCCAGCACGCCGGCGGGTCTCGCCTCCTACGAGCAGTACTTC CASTPAGLASYEQYF
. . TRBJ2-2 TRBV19 TGTGCCAGTAGTTTGAGGGAGATTAACACCGGGGAGCTGTTTTTT CASSLREINTGELFF
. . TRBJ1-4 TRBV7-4 TGTGCCAGCAGCAAACGGACAGAAACTAATGAAAAACTGTTTTTT CASSKRTETNEKLFF
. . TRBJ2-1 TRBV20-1 TGCAGTGCTCGCGACTCCAATGAGCAGTTCTTC CSARDSNEQFF
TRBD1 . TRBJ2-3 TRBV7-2 TGTGCCAGCAGCTTAGGGACAGGAATAGATACGCAGTATTTT CASSLGTGIDTQYF
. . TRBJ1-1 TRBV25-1 TGTGCCAGCAGTAATACCGGGGGGAGAACTGAAGCTTTCTTT CASSNTGGRTEAFF
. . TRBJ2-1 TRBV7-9 TGTGCCAGCAGCTTACCACTACCGACAGTTGGTGAGCAGTTCTTC CASSLPLPTVGEQFF
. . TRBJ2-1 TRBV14 TGTGCCAGCAGCCAAGATCAGAGGAGCGTTCGAAACAATGAGCAGTTCTTC CASSQDQRSVRNNEQFF
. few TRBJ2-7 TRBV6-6 TGTGCCAGCAGTAGGGAGTTTTTCGAGCAGTACTTC CASSREFFEQYF
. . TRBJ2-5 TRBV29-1 TGCTCGGCTGGGGGGACCCAAGAGACCCAGTACTTC CSAGGTQETQYF
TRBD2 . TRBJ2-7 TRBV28 TGTGCCAGCACAAGGACTAGCGGCGCCTACGAGCAGTACTTC CASTRTSGAYEQYF
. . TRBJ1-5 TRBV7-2 TGTGCCAGCAGCTTTTCAGGGCCTTATAGCAATCAGCCCCAGCATTTT CASSFSGPYSNQPQHF
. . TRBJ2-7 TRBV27 TGTGCCAGCAGTTTCCGGCGGGAACACTACGAGCAGTACTTC CASSFRREHYEQYF
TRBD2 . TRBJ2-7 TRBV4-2 TGTGCCAGCAGCCAAGATCGGGGGGGAGGGCCTTACGAGCAGTACTTC CASSQDRGGGPYEQYF
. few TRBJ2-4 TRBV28 TGTGCCAGCAGGGGCGACAGGAACATTCAGTACTTC CASRGDRNIQYF
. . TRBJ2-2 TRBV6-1 TGTGCCAGCAGTTCCGGGACAACGAACACCGGGGAGCTGTTTTTT CASSSGTTNTGELFF
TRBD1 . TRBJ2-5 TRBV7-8 TGTGCCAGCAGCTTAGCCTGGGCAGGGGGCTTGGAGACCCAGTACTTC CASSLAWAGGLETQYF
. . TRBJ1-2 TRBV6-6 TGTGCCAGCAACTGGCGGGGTTCCAACTATGGCTACACCTTC CASNWRGSNYGYTF
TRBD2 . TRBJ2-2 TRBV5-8 TGTGCCAGCAGCCCCTCGGGGGGTGGGACCGGGGAGCTGTTTTTT CASSPSGGGTGELFF
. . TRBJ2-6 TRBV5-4 TGTGCCAGCAGCGCGGTCGTGAGCTCTGGGGCCAACGTCCTGACTTTC CASSAVVSSGANVLTF
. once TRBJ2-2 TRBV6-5 TGTGCCAGCAAGAGCCAGGGTCCGAACACCGGGGAGCTGTTTTTT CASKSQGPNTGELFF
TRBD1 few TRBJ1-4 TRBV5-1 TGCGCCAGCAGGGTTCGCCGGGACAGGGATGAAAAACTGTTTTTT CASRVRRDRDEKLFF
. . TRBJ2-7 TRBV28 TGTGCCAGCAGTTTGATCCTTACTGGGAGCCTCAGCTCCTACGAGCAGTACTTC CASSLILTGSLSSYEQYF
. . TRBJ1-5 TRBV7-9 TGTGCCAGCAGCTTAGCTGGGGAGGGGAGCAATCAGCCCCAGCATTTT CASSLAGEGSNQPQHF
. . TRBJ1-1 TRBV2 TGTGCCAGCAGTGAGCGAAGACAGGCCACTGAAGCTTTCTTT CASSERRQATEAFF
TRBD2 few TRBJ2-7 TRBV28 TGTGCCAGCAGGATCTATAGCGGGAGGACGTACGAGCAGTACTTC CASRIYSGRTYEQYF
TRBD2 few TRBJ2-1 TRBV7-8 TGTGCCAGCAGCGGGGGACTAGACGATGAGCAGTTCTTC CASSGGLDDEQFF
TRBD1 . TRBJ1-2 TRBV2 TGTGCCAGCAGCCTGACGACAGGGCCGGATGGCTACACCTTC CASSLTTGPDGYTF
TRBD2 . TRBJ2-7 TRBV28 TGTGCCAGCAGTTCCATCAGCCTAGCGGCGGGGAACTCCTACGAGCAGTACTTC CASSSISLAAGNSYEQYF
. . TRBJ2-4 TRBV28 TGTGCCAGCAGTCCTCCCGGTGCAAACATTCAGTACTTC CASSPPGANIQYF
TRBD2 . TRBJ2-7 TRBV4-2 TGTGCCAGCAGCCAAGATCAGTGGGAACGGGAGGGCCCGCAGTACTTC CASSQDQWEREGPQYF
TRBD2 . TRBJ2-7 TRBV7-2 TGTGCCAGCAGCTTAACTAGCGGGAGGATTAACGAGCAGTACTTC CASSLTSGRINEQYF
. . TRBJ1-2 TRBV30 TGTGCCTGGAGTGTATCCCCCGGGGGCTATGGCTACACCTTC CAWSVSPGGYGYTF
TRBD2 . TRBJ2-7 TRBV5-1 TGCGCCAGCAGCTTGAGCGGGAGCCCCCGCGAGCAGTACTTC CASSLSGSPREQYF
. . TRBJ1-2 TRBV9 TGTGCCAGCAGCGTAGACGGGGAACTTAAACCCTATGGCTACACCTTC CASSVDGELKPYGYTF
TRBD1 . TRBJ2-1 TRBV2 TGTGCCAGCAGTGTTCCCACCGGGACAGGGGATTTTAGGTCCTACAATGAGCAGTTCTTC CASSVPTGTGDFRSYNEQFF
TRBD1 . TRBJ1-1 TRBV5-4 TGTGCCAGCAGCCAACCGGACAGGGCAACTGAAGCTTTCTTT CASSQPDRATEAFF
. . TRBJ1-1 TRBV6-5 TGTGCCAGCAGCTTAGTCAGGGGAAACACTGAAGCTTTCTTT CASSLVRGNTEAFF
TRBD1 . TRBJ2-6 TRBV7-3 TGTGCCAGCAGCTCCCCCGGACAGGCTGGGGCCAACGTCCTGACTTTC CASSSPGQAGANVLTF
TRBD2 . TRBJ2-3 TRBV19 TGTGCCAGTAGTGCGGGAGCCTTCACAGATACGCAGTATTTT CASSAGAFTDTQYF